This T cell receptor (beta chain) came from a study of cytomegalovirus exposure and HLA in healthy donors. Study-level background: Genetic ancestry analysis placed under 90% of the 398 donors that were genotyped in the Caucasian-associated cluster.

Study-wide findings and caveats: DRB1 showed the most TCR associations and HLA-C the fewest in a later analysis, as rates varied by HLA locus. Among CMV-associated TCR beta chains, most appeared HLA-restricted in a later analysis.

The primer mix had 60 Vbeta and 13 Jbeta primers. Some clones are missing from TCRdb's copy, which holds only in-frame ones; the method was immunoSEQ multiplex PCR. The sample contains about 150,000 clones, around 79% of which appear only once. Of note for this clone: No antigen is known for it.

Looked up from germline, CDR1 is PRHDT and CDR2 is FYEKMQ (reference sequence). The V and J ends lost 3 bases and 7 bases respectively, with 9 bases between them. There are 12 residues in the CDR3. This sequence joins TRBV13 and TRBJ1-2; the D gene is possibly TRBD1 (6 bases). This TCR came from a man aged 40-49 years in good health and CMV-seropositive. Material for sequencing was PBMCs. CDR3 DNA: TGTGCCAGCAGCTTGAACAGGGTTGGCTACACCTTC. It codes for CASSLNRVGYTF.